This TCR delta chain was identified in a study of gamma-delta chains in newborns, infants, children. Study-wide context: Polyclonal expansion of innate γδ T cells after birth follows microbial exposure.

TCRdb re-analyzed the reads via CATT. The sample records some 4,300 delta-chain clones, 2.5% to 3.5% being singletons. This CDR3 is built from 15 residues. CDR1 is GEAIGNYY and CDR2 is EKD in the germline V gene. Trimming took 2 bases from V and 1 from J; bases not matched to a gene: 1. This clone is large within its sample. Additional DNA sequences in this sample encode the identical CDR3. The material sequenced was blood. The J gene is TRDJ2, the V gene TRDV2, with 9 bases fitting TRDD3. The clonotype was recovered from a child who was a newborn, infant or young child, either healthy, febrile or measles-vaccinated (not recorded which). For the CDR3, the DNA is TGTGCCTGTGACATACTGGGGGATTTGACAGCACAACTCTTCTTT. Translation: CACDILGDLTAQLFF.